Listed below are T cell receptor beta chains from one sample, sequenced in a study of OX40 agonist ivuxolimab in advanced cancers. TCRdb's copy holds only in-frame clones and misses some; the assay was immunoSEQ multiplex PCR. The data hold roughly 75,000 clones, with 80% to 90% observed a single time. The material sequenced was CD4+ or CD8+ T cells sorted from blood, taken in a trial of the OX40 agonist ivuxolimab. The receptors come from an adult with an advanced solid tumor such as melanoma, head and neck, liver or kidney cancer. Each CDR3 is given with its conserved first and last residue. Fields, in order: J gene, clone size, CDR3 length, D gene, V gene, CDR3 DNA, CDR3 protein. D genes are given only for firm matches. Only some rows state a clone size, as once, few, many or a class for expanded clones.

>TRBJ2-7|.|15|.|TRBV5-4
TGTGCCAGCAGCTACGCGCCGGGACCATCTGGGGAGCAGTACTTC
CASSYAPGPSGEQYF
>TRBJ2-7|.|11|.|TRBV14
TGTGCCAGCAGCCTATCCTACGAGCAGTACTTC
CASSLSYEQYF
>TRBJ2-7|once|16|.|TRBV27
TGTGCCAGCAGTTTATCGACCGGGACAATTTCCTACGAGCAGTACTTC
CASSLSTGTISYEQYF
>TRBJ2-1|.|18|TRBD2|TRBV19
TGTGCCAGTAGTATCTCAGGTAGCGGGAGTAGGAAAGACAATGAGCAGTTCTTC
CASSISGSGSRKDNEQFF
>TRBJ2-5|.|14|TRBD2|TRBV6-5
TGTGCCAGCAGTACGGACGGGGGGGGAGAGACCCAGTACTTC
CASSTDGGGETQYF
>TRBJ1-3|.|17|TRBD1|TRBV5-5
TGTGCCAGCAGCACTCGGGACAGCCAAACCTCTGGAAACACCATATATTTT
CASSTRDSQTSGNTIYF
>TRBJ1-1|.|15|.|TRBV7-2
TGTGCCAGCAGCTTACTAAGGACAGAGAACACTGAAGCTTTCTTT
CASSLLRTENTEAFF
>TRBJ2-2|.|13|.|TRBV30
TGTGCCTCGGGGGAGGGGGTAAACCGGGAGCTGTTTTTT
CASGEGVNRELFF
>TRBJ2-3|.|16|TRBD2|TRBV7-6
TGTGCCAGCAGTGGCTGGGCGGGGGGCGTGACGGATACGCAGTATTTT
CASSGWAGGVTDTQYF
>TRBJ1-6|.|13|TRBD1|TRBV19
TGTGCCAGTAGAGGGGCAGGGGGCTCACCCCTCCACTTT
CASRGAGGSPLHF
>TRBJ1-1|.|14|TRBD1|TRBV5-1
TGCGCCAGCAGCTTGGGGGGGACAGGCACTGAAGCTTTCTTT
CASSLGGTGTEAFF
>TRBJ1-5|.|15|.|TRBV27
TGTGCCAGCAGTTTATCGGCAGGGAGCAATCAGCCCCAGCATTTT
CASSLSAGSNQPQHF
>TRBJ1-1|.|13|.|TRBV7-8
TGTGCCAGCAGCTTAGCAGACAACACTGAAGCTTTCTTT
CASSLADNTEAFF
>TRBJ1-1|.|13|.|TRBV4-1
TGCGCCAGCAGCCAGAGTAGGGACACTGAAGCTTTCTTT
CASSQSRDTEAFF
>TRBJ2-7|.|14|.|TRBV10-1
TGCGCCAGGGCGAACGACCCCAGGGCCTACGAGCAGTACTTC
CARANDPRAYEQYF
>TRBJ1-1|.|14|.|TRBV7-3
TGTGCCAGCAGCTTAATCGGGCAGAGCACTGAAGCTTTCTTT
CASSLIGQSTEAFF
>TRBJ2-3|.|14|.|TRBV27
TGTGCCAGCAGTTTTCTTCTTCGCACAGATACGCAGTATTTT
CASSFLLRTDTQYF
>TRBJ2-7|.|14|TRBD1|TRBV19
TGTGCCAGTAGTATAGATAGCACAGGGGGCGAGCAGTACTTC
CASSIDSTGGEQYF
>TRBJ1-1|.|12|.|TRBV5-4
TGTGCCAGCAGCCGAGGGGAGACTGAAGCTTTCTTT
CASSRGETEAFF
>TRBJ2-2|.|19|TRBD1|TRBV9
TGTGCCAGCAGCGTAGCTCAGGACAGGGAGAATCCGAACACCGGGGAGCTGTTTTTT
CASSVAQDRENPNTGELFF
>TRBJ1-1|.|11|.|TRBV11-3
TGTGCCACCCCTAAACGGACTGAAGCTTTCTTT
CATPKRTEAFF
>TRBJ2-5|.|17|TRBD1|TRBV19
TGTGCCAGTAGTATAGACCTGACAGGGGGCCTAGTTGAGACCCAGTACTTC
CASSIDLTGGLVETQYF
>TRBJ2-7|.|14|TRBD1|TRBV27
TGTGCCAGCAGTCCCGACAGGGGTGCCTACGAGCAGTACTTC
CASSPDRGAYEQYF
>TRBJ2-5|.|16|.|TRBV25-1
TGTGCCAGCAGTGAGGCTATTTGGGGGTTCGTGGAGACCCAGTACTTC
CASSEAIWGFVETQYF
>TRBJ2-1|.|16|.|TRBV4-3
TGCGCCAGCAGCCAAGATCCCGCGACGGCCTACAATGAGCAGTTCTTC
CASSQDPATAYNEQFF
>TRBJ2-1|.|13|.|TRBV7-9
TGTGCCAGCAGCGATTCCGGCCTCAATGAGCAGTTCTTC
CASSDSGLNEQFF
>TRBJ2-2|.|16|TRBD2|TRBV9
TGTGCCAGCAGCGTGGAGACTAGCGGGAACACCGGGGAGCTGTTTTTT
CASSVETSGNTGELFF
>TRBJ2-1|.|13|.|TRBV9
TGTGCCAGCAGCGGCGGAAGTTACAATGAGCAGTTCTTC
CASSGGSYNEQFF
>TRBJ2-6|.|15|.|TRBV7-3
TGTGCCAGCAGCTTGGCGGGCTCTGGGGCCAACGTCCTGACTTTC
CASSLAGSGANVLTF
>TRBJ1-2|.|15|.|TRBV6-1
TGTGCCAGCAGAACACCCCGGGTACCTGTCTATGGCTACACCTTC
CASRTPRVPVYGYTF
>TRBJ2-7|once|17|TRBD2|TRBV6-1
TGTGCCAGCAGTGAAGATCACGGACTAGCGCCCATCTACGAGCAGTACTTC
CASSEDHGLAPIYEQYF
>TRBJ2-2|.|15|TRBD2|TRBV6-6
TGTGCCAGCAGTTACTGGGGGGGAGGGAACGGGGAGCTGTTTTTT
CASSYWGGGNGELFF
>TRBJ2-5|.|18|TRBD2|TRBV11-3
TGTGCCAGCAGCTTCCGACTAGCGGGGGGTAGAGCCCAAGAGACCCAGTACTTC
CASSFRLAGGRAQETQYF
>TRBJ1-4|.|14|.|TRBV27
TGTGCCAGCAGTCCTTTCGCAACTAATGAAAAACTGTTTTTT
CASSPFATNEKLFF
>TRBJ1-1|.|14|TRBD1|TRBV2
TGTGCCAGCAGTGAGACAGGGGTGAACACTGAAGCTTTCTTT
CASSETGVNTEAFF
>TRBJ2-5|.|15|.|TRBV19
TGTGCCAGTAGTGGACGGCGGACAGCTAAAGAGACCCAGTACTTC
CASSGRRTAKETQYF
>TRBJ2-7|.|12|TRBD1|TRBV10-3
TGTGCCATCGGGACAGGGGACTACGAGCAGTACTTC
CAIGTGDYEQYF
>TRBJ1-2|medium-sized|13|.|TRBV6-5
TGTGCCAGCAGTTACACCGGGGCCTATGGCTACACCTTC
CASSYTGAYGYTF
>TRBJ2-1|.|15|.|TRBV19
TGTGCCAGTAGTATAGACTATAGCTCCTACAATGAGCAGTTCTTC
CASSIDYSSYNEQFF
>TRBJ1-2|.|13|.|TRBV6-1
TGTGCCAGCAGTCCCCTGGGAAGATATGGCTACACCTTC
CASSPLGRYGYTF
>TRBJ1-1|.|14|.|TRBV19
TGTGCCAGTAGTATAAGTGGACTCCTGGATGAAGCTTTCTTT
CASSISGLLDEAFF
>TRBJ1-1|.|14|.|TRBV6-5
TGTGCCGCCCAACAAGGGGTTGGGGGCACTGAAGCTTTCTTT
CAAQQGVGGTEAFF
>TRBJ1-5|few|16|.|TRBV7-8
TGTGCCAGCAGCTTTTCAACGGGGAGCATCAATCAGCCCCAGCATTTT
CASSFSTGSINQPQHF
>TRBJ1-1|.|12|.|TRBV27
TGTGCCAGCAGGACGGGCGACACTGAAGCTTTCTTT
CASRTGDTEAFF
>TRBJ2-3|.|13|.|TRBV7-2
TGTGCCATCGAGGGGCAATCCACAGATACGCAGTATTTT
CAIEGQSTDTQYF
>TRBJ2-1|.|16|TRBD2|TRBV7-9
TGTGCCAGCAGCTTAGAACTAGCGGTAGCTTACAATGAGCAGTTCTTC
CASSLELAVAYNEQFF
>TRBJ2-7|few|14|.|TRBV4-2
TGTGCCAGCAGCCTACAGGGTAACAACTACGAGCAGTACTTC
CASSLQGNNYEQYF
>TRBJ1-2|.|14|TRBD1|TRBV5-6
TGTGCCAGCAGCTTGAGGACAGGGCTCTATGGCTACACCTTC
CASSLRTGLYGYTF
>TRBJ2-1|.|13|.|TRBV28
TGTGCCAGCAGTCCCCTCAAGAGTTACGAGCAGTTCTTC
CASSPLKSYEQFF
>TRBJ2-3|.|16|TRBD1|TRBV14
TGTGCCAGCAGCCCCTTGCCGGGACAGTTCACAGATACGCAGTATTTT
CASSPLPGQFTDTQYF
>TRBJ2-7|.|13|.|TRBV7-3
TGTGCCAGCAGCTCCCAGGGGCAGGGGGAGCAGTACTTC
CASSSQGQGEQYF
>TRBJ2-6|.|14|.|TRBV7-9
TGTGCCAGCAGCTTGAACTCTGGGGCCAACGTCCTGACTTTC
CASSLNSGANVLTF
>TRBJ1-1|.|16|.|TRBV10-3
TGTGCCATCAGTGAGTCTGGAAGTCCCTTGAACACTGAAGCTTTCTTT
CAISESGSPLNTEAFF
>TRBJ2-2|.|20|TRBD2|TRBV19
TGTGCCAGTAGTTCAGGGTACGGACTAGCGGGAGGAGAGGGCACCGGGGAGCTGTTTTTT
CASSSGYGLAGGEGTGELFF
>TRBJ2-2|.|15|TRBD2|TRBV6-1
TGTGCCAGCAGTCTCACTAGCGGGGCGAACGGGGAGCTGTTTTTT
CASSLTSGANGELFF
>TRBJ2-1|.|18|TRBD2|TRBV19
TGTGCCAGTAGTTTCTCTACCGGGACTAGCCCTTCCTACAATGAGCAGTTCTTC
CASSFSTGTSPSYNEQFF
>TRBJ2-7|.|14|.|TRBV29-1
TGCAGCGTCGACCCAGGTAAAGGGTCCTACGAGCAGTACTTC
CSVDPGKGSYEQYF
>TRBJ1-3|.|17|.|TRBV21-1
TGTGCCAGCAGCAAACGGCCAGCAGTCAACTCTGGAAACACCATATATTTT
CASSKRPAVNSGNTIYF
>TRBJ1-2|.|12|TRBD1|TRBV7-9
TGTGCCAGCAGCCTGGACAGGGTCGGCTACACCTTC
CASSLDRVGYTF